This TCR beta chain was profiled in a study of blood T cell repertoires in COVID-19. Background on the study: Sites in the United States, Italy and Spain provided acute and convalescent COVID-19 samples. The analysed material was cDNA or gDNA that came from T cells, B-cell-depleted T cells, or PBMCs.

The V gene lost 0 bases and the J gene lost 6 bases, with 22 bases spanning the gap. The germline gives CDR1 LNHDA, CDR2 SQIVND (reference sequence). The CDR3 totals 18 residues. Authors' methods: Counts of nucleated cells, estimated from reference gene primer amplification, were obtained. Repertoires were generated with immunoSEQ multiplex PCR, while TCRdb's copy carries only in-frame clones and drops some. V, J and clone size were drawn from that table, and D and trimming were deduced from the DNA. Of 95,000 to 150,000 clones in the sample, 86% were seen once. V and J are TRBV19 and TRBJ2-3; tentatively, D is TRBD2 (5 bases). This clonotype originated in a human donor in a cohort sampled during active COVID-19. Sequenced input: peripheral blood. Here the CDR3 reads CASSIEPGLGAWLDTQYF. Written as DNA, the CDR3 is TGTGCCAGTAGTATAGAACCAGGACTCGGTGCGTGGTTGGATACGCAGTATTTT.